These 27 T cell receptor beta chains were all obtained from the same sample, sequenced in a study of blood T cell repertoires in COVID-19. Clones were sequenced by immunoSEQ multiplex PCR, and TCRdb holds only the in-frame ones, with some missing. This table holds about 220,000 clones, 80% to 90% found once. Sequenced material: PBMCs or T cells enriched from blood (not recorded which). These receptors all come from a woman aged 45-65 years with acute COVID-19.

The gene calls are TRBV28 and TRBJ1-5; no clear D gene. V was trimmed by 5 bases and J by 3 bases, leaving 14 bases between them. CDR1 is MDHEN and CDR2 is SYDVKM in the germline V gene. This CDR3 contains 15 residues. The CDR3 sequence: CASSLRVGDNQPQHF. In DNA, the CDR3 is TGTGCCAGCAGTCTTAGGGTGGGAGACAATCAGCCCCAGCATTTT. The entire variable domain, with the rest obtained from reference TRBV28 and TRBJ1-5, is as follows: DVKVTQSSRYLVKRTGEKVFLECVQDMDHENMFWYRQDPGLGLRLIYFSYDVKMKEKGDIPEGYSVSREKKERFSLILESASTNQTSMYLCASSLRVGDNQPQHFGDGTRLSIL.

This clone was found once. This chain joins TRBV9 and TRBJ2-3, with 7 bases that match TRBD1. The CDR3 is 14 residues long. Germline CDR1 reads SGDLS; CDR2 reads YYNGEE. The V segment lost 3 bases and the J segment 4 bases; nucleotides outside the gene matches: 5. CDR3 nucleotides: TGTGCCAGCAGCGCACAGGGGATGGCAGATACGCAGTATTTT. Protein product: CASSAQGMADTQYF.

This chain connects TRBV27 to TRBJ2-7, with 10 bases that match TRBD2. The CDR3 is made up of 16 amino acids. V was clipped by 6 bases and J by 3 bases; unmatched bases: 11. Germline V gene sequence: CDR1 MNHEY, CDR2 SMNVEV (reference sequence). The CDR3 nucleotides read TGTGCCAGCAGCCTATCCCCCGGGACTAGCGACTACGAGCAGTACTTC. Encoded protein: CASSLSPGTSDYEQYF.

This chain connects TRBV4-1 to TRBJ1-1; D not resolved. Germline CDR1 and CDR2: MGHRA and YSYEKL. There are 17 residues in the CDR3. V gave up 1 base and J gave up 0 bases, with 15 bases separating them. This CDR3 is CASSQGVATRLNTEAFF. As DNA, the CDR3 is TGCGCCAGCAGCCAAGGGGTAGCGACACGCCTGAACACTGAAGCTTTCTTT.

The CDR3 DNA reads TGTGCCAGCAGCCGACAGGGGGCGATGGACTATGGCTACACCTTC. It is translated as CASSRQGAMDYGYTF. The chain has TRBV3-1 (or the pseudogene TRBV3-2) and TRBJ1-2; 10 positions match TRBD1. The CDR3 covers 15 residues. The junction had 5 bases not matched to a gene; V was cut back by 4 bases and J by 3 bases. CDR1 and CDR2 from the germline V gene are LGHDT and YNNKEL (reference sequence).

This clone was seen just once. V usage is TRBV6-5 and J usage is TRBJ2-7, with 7 bases aligning to TRBD1. The CDR3 sequence is 16 residues long. The germline CDR1 and CDR2 sequences are MNHEY and SVGAGI. V lost 2 bases and J lost 2; bases outside the gene matches: 9. Written as DNA, the CDR3 is TGTGCCAGCAGTTACGAAGGGACAGTGTCGACCTACGAGCAGTACTTC. Amino acid sequence: CASSYEGTVSTYEQYF.

The chain uses TRBV7-3 and TRBJ2-1; D is possibly TRBD1 (6 bases). CDR1 is SGHTA, CDR2 FQGTGA, per germline. V lost 5 bases, J lost 3 bases, and 17 bases lay in between. CDR3 length equals 16 residues. The CDR3 here is CASSLGRAGVYNEQFF. The DNA of the CDR3 is TGTGCCAGCAGCCTCGGGCGGGCAGGGGTCTACAATGAGCAGTTCTTC.

This clone was found once. The rearrangement links TRBV19 to TRBJ1-1; D ambiguous. In germline, CDR1 is LNHDA, CDR2 SQIVND (reference sequence). Trimming cost V 5 bases and J 3 bases, with 10 bases left between them. This CDR3 has 13 residues. In DNA form, the CDR3 reads TGTGCCAGTAGTCAGAGGCATGACACTGAAGCTTTCTTT. This codes for CASSQRHDTEAFF.

The V and J genes are TRBV27 and TRBJ1-5; TRBD1 matches at 8 bases. Trimming took 6 bases from V and 3 from J; bases not matched to a gene: 1. This CDR3 comprises 13 residues. Looked up from germline, CDR1 is MNHEY and CDR2 is SMNVEV (reference sequence). This CDR3 reads CASRGQANQPQHF. As DNA, the CDR3 is TGTGCCAGCAGGGGACAGGCCAATCAGCCCCAGCATTTT.

The chain uses TRBV5-1 and TRBJ1-2; 7 bases map to TRBD1. The germline CDR1 and CDR2 sequences are SGHRS and YFSETQ. This CDR3 has 12 residues. After removal of 4 bases from V and 5 bases from J, the junction contained 2 bases not matched to a gene. Here the CDR3 reads CASSQDRYGYTF. Written as DNA, the CDR3 is TGCGCCAGCAGCCAGGACAGGTATGGCTACACCTTC. The variable domain in full, with the rest retrieved from reference TRBV5-1 and TRBJ1-2, is KAGVTQTPRYLIKTRGQQVTLSCSPISGHRSVSWYQQTPGQGLQFLFEYFSETQRNKGNFPGRFSGRQFSNSRSEMNVSTLELGDSALYLCASSQDRYGYTFGSGTRLTVV.

The chain joins TRBV5-1 to TRBJ2-2; 11 bases map to TRBD2. V lost 0 bases and J lost 4; bases outside the gene matches: 2. The V gene's germline CDR1 is SGHRS and CDR2 YFSETQ. This CDR3 contains 16 residues. CDR3 nucleotide sequence: TGCGCCAGCAGCTTGGGACTAGCGGGAAGCACCGGGGAGCTGTTTTTT. Translating it yields CASSLGLAGSTGELFF.

The chain carries TRBV6-5 and TRBJ1-5; the D gene is possibly TRBD1 (5 bases). Germline values: CDR1 MNHEY, CDR2 SVGAGI. The CDR3 loop spans 13 amino acids. V was cut by 2 bases and J by 4 bases, with 6 bases left in between. The CDR3: CASSYQGNQPQHF. Here the CDR3 DNA reads TGTGCCAGCAGTTACCAGGGAAATCAGCCCCAGCATTTT.

J is TRBJ1-5 and V is TRBV29-1; TRBD1 matches at 10 bases. CDR1 is SQVTM and CDR2 is ANQGSEA in the germline V gene. V was clipped by 7 bases and J by 1 base; unmatched bases: 7. The CDR3 length is 15 residues. This CDR3 is CSASRGQGSNQPQHF. DNA of the CDR3: TGCAGCGCCTCCCGGGGACAGGGGAGCAATCAGCCCCAGCATTTT.

The rearrangement links TRBV5-1 to TRBJ1-6; TRBD1 matches at 8 bases. This CDR3 contains 15 residues. The V gene's germline CDR1 is SGHRS and CDR2 YFSETQ. V shed 1 base, J shed 7 bases, and the junction held 4 bases outside the gene matches. The CDR3 spells CASSLQGALNSPLHF. In DNA, the CDR3 is TGCGCCAGCAGCTTGCAGGGGGCTTTGAATTCACCCCTCCACTTT.

The chain employs TRBV28 and TRBJ2-1; 9 bases are shared with TRBD2. Per germline, CDR1 MDHEN and CDR2 SYDVKM. The CDR3 has 12 amino acids. V lost 7 bases, J lost 9 bases, and 4 bases stayed unmatched. The CDR3: CASTGGLAEQFF. Here the CDR3 DNA reads TGTGCCAGCACCGGGGGACTAGCTGAGCAGTTCTTC.

The CDR3 loop reads CAISESWTGVDNEQFF. CDR3 DNA sequence: TGTGCCATCAGTGAGTCATGGACAGGGGTTGACAATGAGCAGTTCTTC. This rearrangement joins TRBV10-3 to TRBJ2-1, with 9 positions matching TRBD1. This CDR3 contains 16 residues. Trimming took 0 bases from V and 5 from J; bases not matched to a gene: 5. Looked up from germline, CDR1 is ENHRY and CDR2 is SYGVKD.

The chain combines TRBV6-6 with TRBJ2-7; TRBD2 aligns across 8 bases. The CDR3 extends over 14 amino acids. Unmatched junction bases numbered 6, after V lost 7 bases and J lost 1 base. The germline gives CDR1 MNHNY, CDR2 SVGAGI (reference sequence). The CDR3: CASTRTSSSYEQYF. The CDR3 DNA reads as TGTGCCAGCACACGGACTAGCAGTTCCTACGAGCAGTACTTC.

V and J are TRBV18 and TRBJ2-3, with D possibly being TRBD2 (5 bases). Germline CDR1 is KGHSH and CDR2 is LQKENI. V was shortened by 3 bases and J by 3 bases, with 16 bases between the two germline ends. The CDR3 is made up of 16 amino acids. The CDR3 reads CASSPPPQPGTDTQYF. CDR3 nucleotides: TGTGCCAGCTCACCGCCACCTCAGCCGGGGACAGATACGCAGTATTTT.

The chain employs TRBV5-1 and TRBJ1-4; 7 nucleotides line up with TRBD1. This CDR3 is built from 14 residues. Germline V gene data show CDR1 as SGHRS and CDR2 as YFSETQ. J was trimmed by 3 bases and V by 5 bases; bases with no gene match: 4. CDR3 nucleotide sequence: TGCGCCAGCAGTCTGGGACAGTCTAATGAAAAACTGTTTTTT. Encoded protein: CASSLGQSNEKLFF.

The chain carries TRBV6-5 and TRBJ2-7; no clear D. The CDR3 length is 14 residues. Trimming removed 0 bases at V and 0 bases at J, with 6 bases between. From germline, CDR1 is MNHEY and CDR2 SVGAGI. In nucleotides, the CDR3 is TGTGCCAGCAGTTACTCGAAGAGCTCCTACGAGCAGTACTTC. Translated: CASSYSKSSYEQYF.

This clone was seen a few times. CDR3 in amino acids: CASSPGTGSRRNYGYTF. The DNA for the CDR3 is TGTGCCAGCTCACCAGGGACAGGGTCGCGCAGGAACTATGGCTACACCTTC. This chain connects TRBV18 to TRBJ1-2; TRBD1 aligns across 9 bases. The V gene end was trimmed by 2 bases and the J gene end by 2 bases; junction bases not matched to a gene: 9. This CDR3 is built from 17 residues. The germline gives CDR1 KGHSH, CDR2 LQKENI.

This chain joins TRBV30 and TRBJ2-3; 8 bases line up with TRBD1. Unmatched junction bases numbered 1, after V lost 2 bases and J lost 0 bases. Germline CDR1 reads GTSNPN; CDR2 reads SVGIG (reference sequence). The CDR3 covers 14 residues. For the CDR3, the DNA is TGTGCCTGGAGTCGGACAGGGAGCACAGATACGCAGTATTTT. This gives the protein CAWSRTGSTDTQYF.

The chain uses TRBV30 and TRBJ2-7, with TRBD2 as a possible D gene (6 bases). This CDR3 comprises 14 residues. The germline gives CDR1 GTSNPN, CDR2 SVGIG (reference sequence). Trimming cost V 6 bases and J 0 bases, with 15 bases left between them. This CDR3 is CACQKRASSYEQYF. The CDR3, as DNA: TGTGCCTGTCAGAAGCGGGCGAGCTCCTACGAGCAGTACTTC.

This clone was found a few times. V gene TRBV19 combines with J gene TRBJ1-1; weak D call: TRBD1 (5 bases). The ends were cut back, 5 bases at V and 0 bases at J, with 13 bases in the middle. Germline CDR1 reads LNHDA; CDR2 reads SQIVND (reference sequence). This CDR3 comprises 15 residues. CDR3 DNA: TGTGCCAGTAGTTCTAGCGGGGGTCTGAACACTGAAGCTTTCTTT. It encodes CASSSSGGLNTEAFF.

This chain connects TRBV27 to TRBJ1-2, with 7 bases aligning to TRBD1. Losses at the gene ends were 9 bases for V and 6 bases for J; bases not matched to a gene: 10. Germline loops: CDR1 MNHEY, CDR2 SMNVEV (reference sequence). CDR3 length: 13 amino acids. CDR3 DNA: TGTGCCAGTAGACAGGGTTATGGGCATGGCTACACCTTC. Amino acids: CASRQGYGHGYTF.

This chain joins TRBV19 and TRBJ1-2; D unclear. CDR3 length: 11 residues. V was shortened by 3 bases and J by 7 bases, with 6 bases between the two germline ends. Germline CDR1 reads LNHDA; CDR2 reads SQIVND (reference sequence). The CDR3 region has the DNA TGTGCCAGTAGTATGGGCATTGGCTACACCTTC. As protein: CASSMGIGYTF.

V and J are TRBV7-9 and TRBJ1-3; D is unresolved. The CDR3 is 13 residues long. V was cut by 6 bases and J by 1 base, with 7 bases left in between. Germline CDR1 SEHNR, CDR2 FQNEAQ (reference sequence). CDR3 loop: CASRQLSGNTIYF. The CDR3 DNA reads TGTGCCAGCAGACAGCTGTCTGGAAACACCATATATTTT. Full variable domain (rest looked up from reference TRBV7-9 and TRBJ1-3): DTGVSQNPRHKITKRGQNVTFRCDPISEHNRLYWYRQTLGQGPEFLTYFQNEAQLEKSRLLSDRFSAERPKGSFSTLEIQRTEQGDSAMYLCASRQLSGNTIYFGEGSWLTVV.